This T cell receptor beta chain was identified in a study of blood T cell repertoires in COVID-19. Study details: Both acute and convalescent COVID-19 samples were obtained from the United States, Italy and Spain. T cells, B-cell-depleted T cells, or PBMCs supplied cDNA or gDNA.

J lost 2 bases, V lost 1 base, and 9 bases had no gene match. This CDR3 contains 17 residues. The germline V gene encodes CDR1 SGHAT and CDR2 FQNNGV. Original methodology: Amplification from reference gene primers served as the basis for estimated nucleated cell counts. Clones were sequenced by immunoSEQ multiplex PCR, and TCRdb holds only the in-frame ones, with some missing. That table gives V, J and clone size, and the DNA gave D and trimming. This table holds approximately 300,000 clones, about nine tenths found once. The sequenced sample consisted of peripheral blood. The chain joins TRBV11-2 to TRBJ2-5, with 8 bases that match TRBD1. The source of this sequence is a man aged 18 to 35 with active or convalescent COVID-19. The CDR3: CASSLVWDRSKQETQYF. CDR3 in DNA: TGTGCCAGCAGCTTAGTCTGGGACAGGAGCAAACAAGAGACCCAGTACTTC.